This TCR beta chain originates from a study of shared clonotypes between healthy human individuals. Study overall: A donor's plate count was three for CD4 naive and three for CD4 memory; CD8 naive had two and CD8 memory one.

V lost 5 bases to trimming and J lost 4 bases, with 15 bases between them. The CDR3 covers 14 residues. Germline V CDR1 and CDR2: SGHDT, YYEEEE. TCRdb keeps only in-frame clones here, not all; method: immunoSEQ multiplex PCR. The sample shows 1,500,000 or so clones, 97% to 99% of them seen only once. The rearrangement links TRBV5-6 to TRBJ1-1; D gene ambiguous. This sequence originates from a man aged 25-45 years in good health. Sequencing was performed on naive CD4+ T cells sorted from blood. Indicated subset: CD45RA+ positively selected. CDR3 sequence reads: CASSQIGFRTEAFF. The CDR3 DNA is TGTGCCAGCAGTCAGATCGGGTTTCGCACTGAAGCTTTCTTT.